The rows below give T cell receptor beta chains drawn from one sample of a study of cytotoxic CD8 clonotypes in ibrutinib-treated CLL. The method was immunoSEQ multiplex PCR; TCRdb's version includes in-frame clones alone and lacks a portion of them. The data contain fewer than 200,000 clones, roughly 80% of them singletons. Sequences were derived from PBMCs, sampled after 24 months of ibrutinib treatment. These TCRs come from a human donor with chronic lymphocytic leukemia. Both conserved end residues are part of each CDR3. The D gene is left open where the match is weak. The listing skips clone size in some rows; elsewhere it reads once, few, many or a size class.

v_call,d_call,j_call,clone_size,cdr3_nt,cdr3_aa
TRBV7-9,NA,TRBJ2-3,NA,TGTGCCAACAGAAAGACAAGGAGCGCCCTTTCTACAGATACGCAGTATTTT,CANRKTRSALSTDTQYF
TRBV18,NA,TRBJ1-5,NA,TGTGCCAGCTCACAAACAGTAAATCAGCCCCAGCATTTT,CASSQTVNQPQHF
TRBV15,NA,TRBJ1-2,NA,TGTGCCACCAGCGGTGGATTAGGGAGAGCAAACTATGGCTACACCTTC,CATSGGLGRANYGYTF
TRBV6-1,NA,TRBJ1-1,NA,TGTGCCAGCAGTGAGAGCCTGAACACTGAAGCTTTCTTT,CASSESLNTEAFF
TRBV19,TRBD2,TRBJ2-7,few,TGTGCCACGGGGACTAGCGGGAACTACGAGCAGTACTTC,CATGTSGNYEQYF
TRBV7-2,NA,TRBJ2-2,NA,TGTGCCAGCAGCCCTGGACTTCGGAACACCGGGGAGCTGTTTTTT,CASSPGLRNTGELFF
TRBV18,NA,TRBJ1-6,once,TGTGCCAGCCCTGGTGGGAGCAGGAGGTATAATTCACCCCTCCACTTT,CASPGGSRRYNSPLHF
TRBV9,TRBD2,TRBJ2-3,NA,TGTGCCAGCAGCGGGGGGACTAGCGGTATACCCACAGATACGCAGTATTTT,CASSGGTSGIPTDTQYF
TRBV18,NA,TRBJ2-7,NA,TGTGCCAGCTCACGAGGACTACGACAGGGAGAGACGAAGCAGTACTTC,CASSRGLRQGETKQYF
TRBV27,NA,TRBJ2-2,NA,TGTGCCAGCAGCCCCATATTGGGAAGGCCGAACACCGGGGAGCTGTTTTTT,CASSPILGRPNTGELFF
TRBV7-8,TRBD1,TRBJ2-1,medium-sized,TGTGCCAGCAGCTTCTACGGGACAGGGGGTTTTGATGAGCAGTTCTTC,CASSFYGTGGFDEQFF
TRBV7-2,TRBD1,TRBJ2-7,NA,TGTGCCAGCAGCTTAGGACAGGGGTACTACGAGCAGTACTTC,CASSLGQGYYEQYF
TRBV5-1,NA,TRBJ1-1,NA,TGCGCCAGCAGCTTGCCCAATGGGAACGAGGCTTTCTTT,CASSLPNGNEAFF
TRBV30,NA,TRBJ2-7,NA,TGTGCCTGGAGTGGGGCAGGGCGAGGCTACGAGCAGTACTTC,CAWSGAGRGYEQYF
TRBV6-1,TRBD2,TRBJ2-2,few,TGTGCCAGCCTAACTAGCGGGAACACCGGGGAGCTGTTTTTT,CASLTSGNTGELFF
TRBV5-1,NA,TRBJ2-7,NA,TGCGCCAGCAGCTTGGTTGGGCAGGATTATTACGAGCAGTACTTC,CASSLVGQDYYEQYF
TRBV5-1,NA,TRBJ1-1,NA,TGCGCCAGCAGCCGTTATTCGACGGGGGGTATATCTGAAGCTTTCTTT,CASSRYSTGGISEAFF
TRBV7-9,NA,TRBJ2-7,NA,TGTGCCAGCAGCTTAGAGCTGGGGGAGCAGTACTTC,CASSLELGEQYF
TRBV5-6,TRBD2,TRBJ2-7,few,TGTGCCAGCAGCTTGACTAGCGGGGGATACAACTACGAGCAGTACTTC,CASSLTSGGYNYEQYF
TRBV5-8,NA,TRBJ1-4,NA,TGTGCCAGCAGCTTCCCTCGGGGTGCAACTAATGAAAAACTGTTTTTT,CASSFPRGATNEKLFF
TRBV7-3,NA,TRBJ2-2,NA,TGTGCCAGCAGCTTAACAGTCGGGAGCGGGGAGCTGTTTTTT,CASSLTVGSGELFF
TRBV6-5,TRBD1,TRBJ1-4,few,TGTGCCAGCAGCGTGGGACAGACTAATGAAAAACTGTTTTTT,CASSVGQTNEKLFF
TRBV19,NA,TRBJ2-2,NA,TGTGCCAGTAGTTCCATACGATCGAACACCGGGGAGCTGTTTTTT,CASSSIRSNTGELFF
TRBV6-1,TRBD1,TRBJ2-7,NA,TGTGCCAGCAGGGGACAGGAGAACTACGAGCAGTACTTC,CASRGQENYEQYF
TRBV6-4,TRBD1,TRBJ1-5,NA,TGTGCCAGCAGTGCCAAGACAGGGAAAAGCAATCAGCCCCAGCATTTT,CASSAKTGKSNQPQHF
TRBV27,TRBD1,TRBJ1-2,NA,TGTGCCAGCAGTTTATCCGGGACAGGACGTAACTATGGCTACACCTTC,CASSLSGTGRNYGYTF
TRBV27,TRBD1,TRBJ1-1,NA,TGTGCCAGCAGTTCACAGGGGCCGCCGGGGGCTTTCTTT,CASSSQGPPGAFF
TRBV5-1,TRBD2,TRBJ2-7,NA,TGCGCCAGCAGCGGAACGGGAGCGGGAGATTACGAGCAGTACTTC,CASSGTGAGDYEQYF
TRBV7-2,TRBD2,TRBJ2-7,NA,TGTGCCAGCAGCCCGACTAGCGGGAGGGCCATAGGGCAGTACTTC,CASSPTSGRAIGQYF
TRBV11-2,NA,TRBJ1-1,once,TGTGCCAGCAGCCGACGAGTGGGGGGCTGGGCTTTCTTT,CASSRRVGGWAFF
TRBV6-1,TRBD1,TRBJ1-5,few,TGTGCCAGCAGTATATCAGGGGGAGGCAATCAGCCCCAGCATTTT,CASSISGGGNQPQHF
TRBV30,NA,TRBJ1-2,NA,TGTGCCTGGAGTGTATCTTCTGGTGGCTACACCTTC,CAWSVSSGGYTF
TRBV29-1,TRBD1,TRBJ2-3,NA,TGCAACAACCCGGGACAGGGGGCTACAGATACGCAGTATTTT,CNNPGQGATDTQYF
TRBV2,NA,TRBJ1-3,NA,TGTGCCAGCAGCATCAGCAAAGCAACTTCTGGAAACACCATATATTTT,CASSISKATSGNTIYF
TRBV7-2,NA,TRBJ2-7,NA,TGTGCCAGCAGCTTCCTACCGGGACGAGGGATCGAGCAGTACTTC,CASSFLPGRGIEQYF
TRBV5-1,NA,TRBJ2-3,NA,TGCGCCAGCAGCTTGGGTTGGGGCACAGATACGCAGTATTTT,CASSLGWGTDTQYF
TRBV6-6,TRBD1,TRBJ1-1,NA,TGTGCCAGCAGACCCGCGGGACAGGGGGGCCGAGCTTTCTTT,CASRPAGQGGRAFF
TRBV5-4,NA,TRBJ2-1,once,TGTGCCAGCAGCTTGGGGAGGGGTACGGATGAGCAGTTCTTC,CASSLGRGTDEQFF
TRBV7-2,NA,TRBJ2-1,NA,TGTGCCAGCAGCTTAGCAATGCGTTTGCAGTTCTTC,CASSLAMRLQFF
TRBV10-3,NA,TRBJ1-1,NA,TGTGCCATCAGGGGGGGCACTGAAGCTTTCTTT,CAIRGGTEAFF
TRBV7-9,TRBD1,TRBJ2-3,NA,TGTGCCAGCAGCTTCAGGGGGCGCGAATCAGATACGCAGTATTTT,CASSFRGRESDTQYF
TRBV14,NA,TRBJ1-4,NA,TGTGCCAGCAGCCAGGAGATGACAGGATATGAAAAACTGTTTTTT,CASSQEMTGYEKLFF
TRBV5-1,NA,TRBJ2-5,NA,TGCGCCAGCATCGCGATCCCGGGGCGGGAGACCCAGTACTTC,CASIAIPGRETQYF
TRBV7-9,TRBD2,TRBJ2-3,once,TGTGCCAGCAGCTTCGGACTAGCGGGAGGCCCCACAGATACGCAGTATTTT,CASSFGLAGGPTDTQYF
TRBV19,TRBD1,TRBJ2-7,NA,TGTGCCAGTAGTCCTCGGACAGGGTTCGACGAGCAGTACTTC,CASSPRTGFDEQYF
TRBV4-2,NA,TRBJ1-2,NA,TGTGCCAGCAGCCAAGATTTGGGGGGGCTGGGAGGCTACACCTTC,CASSQDLGGLGGYTF
TRBV6-4,NA,TRBJ2-7,NA,TGTGCCAGCAGTGTAGGTGGGCCCTCCTACGAGCAGTACTTC,CASSVGGPSYEQYF
TRBV7-9,NA,TRBJ2-4,NA,TGTGCCAGCAGCCAATTAGCCGGACGAGCCAAAAACATTCAGTACTTC,CASSQLAGRAKNIQYF
TRBV7-9,TRBD1,TRBJ1-4,NA,TGTGCCAGCAGACTACAGGGGGCCGATGAAAAACTGTTTTTT,CASRLQGADEKLFF
TRBV7-7,NA,TRBJ2-7,NA,TGTGCTAGCAGCTTGACTAGTGGGTACGAGCAGTACTTC,CASSLTSGYEQYF
TRBV7-9,NA,TRBJ1-1,NA,TGTGCCAGCAGCTCCAAAGCCCCGAACACTGAAGCTTTCTTT,CASSSKAPNTEAFF
TRBV2,TRBD2,TRBJ2-5,NA,TGTGCCAGCACCGCAGGGACTAGCGAAGAGACCCAGTACTTC,CASTAGTSEETQYF
TRBV29-1,NA,TRBJ2-1,NA,TGCAGCGCACAGGGAACCGCTGTCCTCAGTGAGCAGTTCTTC,CSAQGTAVLSEQFF
TRBV6-1,TRBD2,TRBJ2-3,NA,TGTGCCAGCAGTGAAAGTTGGCTAGCGGGAATTAGCACAGATACGCAGTATTTT,CASSESWLAGISTDTQYF
TRBV11-3,NA,TRBJ1-1,once,TGTGCCAGCAGCGTTAGTCGGTACGCTGAAGCTTTCTTT,CASSVSRYAEAFF
TRBV27,NA,TRBJ1-5,NA,TGTGCCAGCAGTTTATCCAGGGGCAATAGCAATCAGCCCCAGCATTTT,CASSLSRGNSNQPQHF
TRBV18,TRBD1,TRBJ1-2,NA,TGTGCCAGCTCACCACCGGGACAGAGAGGCTATGGCTACACCTTC,CASSPPGQRGYGYTF
TRBV5-6,TRBD1,TRBJ2-7,NA,TGTGCCAGCAGCCGACAGGGGACCCCCTACGAGCAGTACTTC,CASSRQGTPYEQYF